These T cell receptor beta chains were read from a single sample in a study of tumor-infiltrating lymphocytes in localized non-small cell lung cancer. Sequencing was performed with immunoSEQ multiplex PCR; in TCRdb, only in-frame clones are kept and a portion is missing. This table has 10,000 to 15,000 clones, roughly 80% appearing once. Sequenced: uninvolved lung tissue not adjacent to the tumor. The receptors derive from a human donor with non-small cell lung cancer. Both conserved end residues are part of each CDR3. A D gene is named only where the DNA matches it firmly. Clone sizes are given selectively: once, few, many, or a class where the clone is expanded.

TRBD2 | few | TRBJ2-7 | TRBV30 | CAWMTSGTYEQYF | TGTGCCTGGATGACTAGCGGGACTTACGAGCAGTACTTC
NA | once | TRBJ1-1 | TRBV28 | CASSSSGRVDTEAFF | TGTGCCAGCAGTTCATCGGGCAGGGTAGACACTGAAGCTTTCTTT
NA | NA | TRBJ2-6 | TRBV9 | CASSDTLLTGANVLTF | TGTGCCAGCAGCGACACCTTACTAACTGGGGCCAACGTCCTGACTTTC
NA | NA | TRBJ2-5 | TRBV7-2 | CASSPGVISKETQYF | TGTGCCAGCAGCCCAGGGGTCATATCCAAGGAGACCCAGTACTTC
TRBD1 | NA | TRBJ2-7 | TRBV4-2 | CASTYGTGDSYEQYF | TGTGCCAGCACCTATGGGACAGGGGACTCCTACGAGCAGTACTTC
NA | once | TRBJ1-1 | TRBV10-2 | CASYVRVNTEAFF | TGCGCCAGCTACGTTAGGGTGAACACTGAAGCTTTCTTT
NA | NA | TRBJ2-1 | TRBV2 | CASSEAGEQFF | TGTGCCAGCAGTGAAGCGGGTGAGCAGTTCTTC
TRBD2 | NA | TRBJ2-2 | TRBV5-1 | CASSPSGTSGTGELFF | TGCGCCAGCAGCCCTTCCGGGACTAGCGGAACCGGGGAGCTGTTTTTT
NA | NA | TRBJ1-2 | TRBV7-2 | CASSLSGLPSGYTF | TGTGCCAGCAGCCTGTCGGGACTGCCGTCAGGCTACACCTTC
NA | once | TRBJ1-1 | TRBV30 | CAWSVWHPSPMNTEAFF | TGTGCCTGGAGTGTATGGCATCCCTCGCCCATGAACACTGAAGCTTTCTTT